These 13 T cell receptor beta chains came from one sample sequenced in a study of STAT5B mutations in CD4+ large granular lymphocyte leukemia. Clones were read by immunoSEQ multiplex PCR, and TCRdb kept only the in-frame ones, dropping some. This table has approximately 32,000 clones, about 70% appearing once. The sample comprised CD4+ T cells from blood buffy coats. Receptors originate from a human donor in good health.

This chain uses TRBV4-3 with TRBJ1-2; D is perhaps TRBD1 (5 bases). Germline V gives CDR1 LGHNA, CDR2 YSLEER. CDR3 length: 19 amino acids. The V gene lost 0 bases and the J gene lost 1 base, with 21 bases spanning the gap. The CDR3 bases are TGCGCCAGCAGCCAAGATCAAGAGTACAGGAGAGAGGGTAACTATGGCTACACCTTC. Amino acid sequence: CASSQDQEYRREGNYGYTF.

The chain combines TRBV5-6 with TRBJ2-3; 9 nucleotides line up with TRBD2. The CDR3 is 15 amino acids. The junction had 5 bases not matched to a gene; V was cut back by 0 bases and J by 6 bases. Germline V lookup: CDR1 SGHDT, CDR2 YYEEEE. The CDR3 sequence: CASSLGGGASDTQYF. CDR3 in DNA: TGTGCCAGCAGCTTGGGCGGGGGGGCGTCTGATACGCAGTATTTT.

This chain connects TRBV9 to TRBJ2-4; the match to TRBD2 covers 16 bases. CDR3 length equals 16 residues. Looked up from germline, CDR1 is SGDLS and CDR2 is YYNGEE. The V gene end was trimmed by 4 bases and the J gene end by 7 bases; junction bases not matched to a gene: 5. CDR3 residues: CASSPGLAGGLNIQYF. The DNA of the CDR3 is TGTGCCAGCAGCCCGGGACTAGCGGGGGGGCTGAACATTCAGTACTTC.

With regard to this clone: One junction end disagrees with the germline gene, perhaps due to a read error. The gene calls are TRBV20-1 and TRBJ2-7, with no clear D. Germline CDR1 reads DFQATT; CDR2 reads SNEGSKA (reference sequence). This CDR3 comprises 11 residues. The CDR3 protein is CSAKEQTEIRF. The CDR3 DNA reads TGCAGTGCTAAGGAGCAGACCGAAATAAGATTC.

J is TRBJ1-2 and V is TRBV28; no clear D. CDR3 length: 13 residues. The ends were cut back, 3 bases at V and 4 bases at J, with 9 bases in the middle. The V gene's germline CDR1 is MDHEN and CDR2 SYDVKM. The CDR3 region has the DNA TGTGCCAGCAGTTTGAGGGAATCCTATGGCTACACCTTC. Protein: CASSLRESYGYTF.

This clone was detected a few times. The chain has TRBV10-1 and TRBJ2-5; D might be TRBD2 (6 bases). V gave up 4 bases and J gave up 4 bases, with 10 bases separating them. CDR3 length: 13 residues. Germline loops: CDR1 WNHNN, CDR2 SYGVQD (reference sequence). This CDR3 reads CASSAGLLETQYF. The DNA for the CDR3 is TGCGCCAGCAGTGCGGGACTCCTAGAGACCCAGTACTTC.

The rearrangement links TRBV19 to TRBJ2-3; D possibly matches TRBD1 or TRBD2 (6 bases each). The CDR3 consists of 16 residues. V was pared by 3 bases and J by 1 base, with 14 bases between. CDR1 LNHDA and CDR2 SQIVND come from the germline V gene (reference sequence). CDR3 residues: CASSIGGGEGTDTQYF. The CDR3 coding sequence is TGTGCCAGTAGTATCGGAGGGGGAGAGGGCACAGATACGCAGTATTTT.

V and J are TRBV9 and TRBJ1-5; D is perhaps TRBD1 (5 bases). This CDR3 region has 15 residues. Germline CDR1 is SGDLS and CDR2 is YYNGEE. V was pared by 2 bases and J by 4 bases, with 13 bases between. DNA for the CDR3: TGTGCCAGCAGCGTTGACGGACAATCAAATCAGCCCCAGCATTTT. Its protein is CASSVDGQSNQPQHF.

The chain uses TRBV2 and TRBJ1-5, with D possibly TRBD1 on 6 matching bases. The CDR3 is 12 residues long. Between the trimmed V and J ends, which lost 6 bases and 11 bases, there was a span of 14 bases. Germline values: CDR1 SNHLY, CDR2 FYNNEI. The CDR3 here is CASSGAQGTQHF. Written as DNA, the CDR3 is TGTGCCAGCAGCGGGGCCCAGGGGACCCAGCATTTT.

This clone was detected once. V is TRBV30 and J is TRBJ1-2; D not resolved. This CDR3 has 12 amino acids. Trimming shortened V by 6 bases and J by 4 bases, and 12 bases separated the two germline ends. Germline CDR1 is GTSNPN and CDR2 is SVGIG (reference sequence). CDR3 nucleotides: TGTGCCTGTTCCCAGTGGGCCTATGGCTACACCTTC. As protein: CACSQWAYGYTF.

This chain uses TRBV7-2 with TRBJ2-7; no definite D call. This CDR3 has 15 amino acids. V shed 5 bases and J shed 1 base, with 15 bases lying between them. Germline V gene data show CDR1 as SGHTA and CDR2 as FQGNSA. CDR3 sequence reads: CASSPSPWVSYEQYF. The DNA of the CDR3 is TGTGCCAGCAGCCCCAGCCCCTGGGTTTCCTACGAGCAGTACTTC.

The chain joins TRBV18 to TRBJ2-7; 12 bases align to TRBD2. Trimming took 3 bases from V and 2 from J; bases not matched to a gene: 5. The CDR3 contains 16 residues. The germline gives CDR1 KGHSH, CDR2 LQKENI. The CDR3 loop reads CASSPVTSGGTYEQYF. The CDR3 bases are TGTGCCAGCTCACCTGTAACTAGCGGGGGGACCTACGAGCAGTACTTC.

This chain joins TRBV5-4 and TRBJ1-5, with TRBD1 matching 7 bases. The CDR3 spans 13 residues. The germline V gene encodes CDR1 SGHNT and CDR2 YYREEE (reference sequence). V trimming: 4 bases; J trimming: 11 bases; junction bases outside the gene matches: 9. This CDR3 is CASSVDRENTQHF. The CDR3 DNA is TGTGCCAGCAGCGTTGACAGGGAGAACACCCAGCATTTT.